A single T cell receptor (beta chain) is shown here with its context. Its cognate antigen is unknown. This entry is derived from a study of metastatic and nonmetastatic thyroid tumors. TCRdb re-called the PCR reads via MiXCR. The sample has around 23,000 clones, around 28% seen once. The germline V gene has CDR1 SGHRS and CDR2 YFSETQ. The junction had 6 bases not matched to a gene; V was cut back by 0 bases and J by 4 bases. The length of the CDR3 is 16 residues. General observations from the study: Reportedly, malignant thyroid tumors had significantly higher TCR beta diversity than benign nodules, in blood and tumor.

Before thyroid surgery, none of the patients had received any treatment. The origin of this receptor is a female donor with papillary thyroid cancer or a benign thyroid nodule (not recorded which). Some clones in this sample may be carry-over from other donors' samples. J is TRBJ2-3 and V is TRBV5-1; 9 bases match TRBD1. Sequencing was performed on blood. In nucleotides, the CDR3 is TGCGCCAGCAGCTTGGAACAGGGGGCGCGGGCAGATACGCAGTATTTT. It codes for CASSLEQGARADTQYF.